What follows are 5 T cell receptor beta chains derived from one specimen sequenced in a study of blood T cell repertoires in COVID-19. The method was immunoSEQ multiplex PCR; TCRdb's version includes in-frame clones alone and lacks a portion of them. The sample yields roughly 160,000 clones, around four fifths seen once. The material sequenced was peripheral blood. Receptors were obtained from a woman over 75 with COVID-19, enrolled during active disease.

The gene calls are TRBV3-1 (or the pseudogene TRBV3-2) and TRBJ1-5; 8 positions agree with TRBD1. Germline CDR1 is LGHDT and CDR2 is YNNKEL (reference sequence). The CDR3 runs to 16 residues. The trim removed 6 bases at V and 5 bases at J, leaving 12 bases unmatched. CDR3 amino acids: CASSRGSQGAHQPQHF. CDR3 sequence (DNA): TGTGCCAGCAGTCGGGGGTCCCAGGGGGCACATCAGCCCCAGCATTTT.

Worth noting for this clone: Germline and junction disagree at one end, which may indicate a read error. The gene calls are TRBV28 and TRBJ1-1; D not resolved. This CDR3 has 14 residues. Germline CDR1 and CDR2: MDHEN and SYDVKM. CDR3 sequence: CASRLLGRNTEAFF. The CDR3 DNA reads TGTGCCAGCAGGTTATTGGGGAGAAACACTGAAGCTTTCTTT.

The chain uses TRBV23-1 and TRBJ1-3, with 7 bases aligning to TRBD1. TRBV23-1 is flagged as an ORF with uncertain function. V was pared by 9 bases and J by 3 bases, with 8 bases of the junction left unmatched. The CDR3 loop spans 14 amino acids. The CDR3 region is CASRDSPHGNTIYF. DNA for the CDR3: TGCGCCAGTAGGGACAGCCCTCATGGAAACACCATATATTTT.

The CDR3 loop is CASSGLAASSYNEQFF. The CDR3 DNA reads as TGTGCCAGCAGTGGTCTAGCGGCTAGCTCCTACAATGAGCAGTTCTTC. The rearrangement uses TRBV6-1 and TRBJ2-1, with 7 nucleotides matching TRBD2. Germline-derived CDR1 and CDR2 are MNHNS and SASEGT. The CDR3 contains 16 residues. Trimming took 4 bases from V and 0 from J; bases not matched to a gene: 6.

V and J are TRBV11-2 and TRBJ1-1, with D tentatively TRBD1 (5 bases). V was trimmed by 8 bases and J by 3 bases, leaving 16 bases between them. This CDR3 has 14 amino acids. Germline values: CDR1 SGHAT, CDR2 FQNNGV. Written as DNA, the CDR3 is TGTGCCAGCTCCTCTTGGGGGGGTGACACTGAAGCTTTCTTT. Translating gives CASSSWGGDTEAFF.